These 2 T cell receptor beta chains originate from one sample sequenced in a study of OX40 agonist ivuxolimab in advanced cancers. Here immunoSEQ multiplex PCR was the method, and the copy in TCRdb shows in-frame clones only, minus some. The table has approximately 52,000 clones, approximately 94% seen once; the top ten hold roughly an eighth. Sequencing used CD4+ or CD8+ T cells sorted from blood, obtained in a trial of the OX40 agonist ivuxolimab. These receptors were obtained from an adult with an advanced solid tumor such as melanoma, head and neck, liver or kidney cancer.

This clone was detected only once. The rearrangement joins TRBV4-2 to TRBJ2-2; 9 nucleotides agree with TRBD1. The V segment lost 3 bases and the J segment 6 bases; nucleotides outside the gene matches: 11. CDR1 LGHNA and CDR2 YNFKEQ come from the germline V gene. The CDR3 covers 17 residues. CDR3 in amino acids: CASSHSGTGKLAGELFF. The CDR3 coding sequence is TGTGCCAGCAGCCACTCGGGGACAGGGAAATTGGCCGGGGAGCTGTTTTTT.

The chain couples TRBV19 to TRBJ2-1, with 8 bases that match TRBD2. Germline-derived CDR1 and CDR2 are LNHDA and SQIVND (reference sequence). V was pared by 6 bases and J by 12 bases, with 10 bases of the junction left unmatched. The CDR3 has 13 amino acids. As DNA, the CDR3 is TGTGCCAGTAGGGCGGGAGGCCACGCCGTGCAGTTCTTC. It encodes CASRAGGHAVQFF.